Listed here are 29 T cell receptor beta chains from one sample, sequenced in a study of blood T cell repertoires in COVID-19. The repertoire was sequenced with immunoSEQ multiplex PCR; TCRdb's copy has only in-frame clones and lacks some. Of some 350,000 clones listed, around 91% are singletons. The material sequenced was PBMCs or T cells enriched from blood (not recorded which). The receptors come from a man aged 18 to 35 who had recovered from COVID-19.

The chain carries TRBV11-2 and TRBJ1-1; D is unclear. CDR3 length equals 17 residues. V shed 6 bases and J shed 4 bases, with 24 bases lying between them. The germline CDR1 and CDR2 sequences are SGHAT and FQNNGV. Here the CDR3 reads CASRSTGVSGVGTEAFF. CDR3 nucleotide sequence: TGTGCCAGCAGGTCTACCGGGGTTTCTGGTGTTGGCACTGAAGCTTTCTTT.

V gene TRBV5-4 combines with J gene TRBJ2-7, with D perhaps TRBD2 (5 bases). The V gene's germline CDR1 is SGHNT and CDR2 YYREEE (reference sequence). The ends were cut back, 4 bases at V and 5 bases at J, with 13 bases in the middle. This CDR3 spans 13 amino acids. CDR3 DNA: TGTGCCAGCAGCGACGGGGTCTACAACGAGCAGTACTTC. This gives the protein CASSDGVYNEQYF.

The V and J genes are TRBV18 and TRBJ1-2; no clear D. CDR3 length: 15 amino acids. The V end was cut by 0 bases, the J end by 3 bases, with 11 bases between. CDR1 is KGHSH, CDR2 LQKENI, per germline. CDR3 sequence: CASSPPSQTYYGYTF. The CDR3 coding sequence is TGTGCCAGCTCACCACCGTCACAGACCTACTATGGCTACACCTTC.

The chain combines TRBV29-1 with TRBJ2-5, with 14 bases that match TRBD2. In germline, CDR1 is SQVTM, CDR2 ANQGSEA. The V and J ends lost 3 bases and 5 bases, in that order; junction bases with no gene match: 8. The CDR3 extends over 16 amino acids. The CDR3 DNA is TGCAGCGTTGATTGGACTAGCGGGAGGATGCGGGAGACCCAGTACTTC. It specifies CSVDWTSGRMRETQYF.

This chain joins TRBV7-9 and TRBJ2-2; maybe TRBD2 (5 bases). Deletions cut 11 bases from V and 7 bases from J, with 23 bases between. There are 15 residues in the CDR3. Germline CDR1 SEHNR, CDR2 FQNEAQ (reference sequence). Written as DNA, the CDR3 is TGTGCCGTACACCTCCTTTATCCTAGCAGCGGGGAGCTGTTTTTT. The encoded protein is CAVHLLYPSSGELFF.

The chain couples TRBV7-2 to TRBJ1-1; a weak D match, TRBD1 (6 bases). V lost 0 bases and J lost 1, with 9 bases in between. The CDR3 contains 15 residues. In germline, CDR1 is SGHTA, CDR2 FQGNSA. The CDR3 spells CASSLAYRANTEAFF. CDR3 DNA: TGTGCCAGCAGCTTAGCGTACAGGGCGAACACTGAAGCTTTCTTT.

The genes are TRBV20-1 and TRBJ1-6, with TRBD1 matching 10 bases. V shed 3 bases and J 9 bases; nucleotides not matched to a gene: 11. There are 16 residues in the CDR3. Looked up from germline, CDR1 is DFQATT and CDR2 is SNEGSKA (reference sequence). CDR3 region: CSASDPGQGIVSPLHF. The CDR3 nucleotides read TGCAGTGCTAGTGATCCGGGACAGGGGATTGTTTCACCCCTCCACTTT.

This chain joins TRBV5-4 and TRBJ2-6; no clear D. V lost 2 bases, J lost 0 bases, and 9 bases lay in between. The germline CDR1 and CDR2 sequences are SGHNT and YYREEE (reference sequence). This CDR3 is built from 16 residues. This CDR3 is CASSLTQSSGANVLTF. The CDR3 DNA sequence: TGTGCCAGCAGCTTAACACAAAGCTCTGGGGCCAACGTCCTGACTTTC.

Worth noting for this clone: The sample carries other DNA sequences with the same CDR3. V is TRBV7-2 and J is TRBJ2-7; D is possibly TRBD2 (5 bases). Germline V gene lookup returns CDR1 SGHTA and CDR2 FQGNSA. V dropped 0 bases and J dropped 3 bases, with 6 bases sitting between them. This CDR3 is 13 amino acids long. CDR3: CASSLAGVYEQYF. The DNA for the CDR3 is TGTGCCAGCAGCTTAGCCGGGGTCTACGAGCAGTACTTC.

The chain employs TRBV11-3 and TRBJ1-1; D remains unclear. Germline V gene sequence: CDR1 SGHNT, CDR2 YENEEA. V was pared by 5 bases and J by 3 bases, with 7 bases between. This CDR3 contains 12 residues. Written as DNA, the CDR3 is TGTGCCAGCAGCGGGCGGGACACTGAAGCTTTCTTT. Amino acid sequence: CASSGRDTEAFF. Together with reference TRBV11-3 and TRBJ1-1, the CDR3 gives the full variable domain: EAGVVQSPRYKIIEKKQPVAFWCNPISGHNTLYWYLQNLGQGPELLIRYENEEAVDDSQLPKDRFSAERLKGVDSTLKIQPAELGDSAVYLCASSGRDTEAFFGQGTRLTVV.

The chain joins TRBV5-6 to TRBJ1-2, with D possibly being TRBD1 (5 bases). Germline CDR1 reads SGHDT; CDR2 reads YYEEEE. Trimming cost V 1 base and J 6 bases, with 16 bases left between them. The CDR3 sequence is 15 residues long. The CDR3 loop reads CASSLRGLSLNGYTF. The DNA of the CDR3 is TGTGCCAGCAGCTTGCGGGGGTTATCATTAAATGGCTACACCTTC.

This rearrangement joins TRBV9 to TRBJ1-5; maybe TRBD1 (5 bases). Germline CDR1 SGDLS, CDR2 YYNGEE. Trimming pared 0 bases from V and 4 bases from J, leaving 11 bases between. The length of the CDR3 is 15 residues. The CDR3 DNA reads as TGTGCCAGCAGCGTAGAGCGGAGGGGAAATCAGCCCCAGCATTTT. This translates into CASSVERRGNQPQHF.

This chain connects TRBV5-5 to TRBJ2-2, with 13 bases matching TRBD2. The V gene end was trimmed by 2 bases and the J gene end by 5 bases; junction bases not matched to a gene: 6. CDR1 SGHKS and CDR2 YYEKEE come from the germline V gene (reference sequence). The CDR3 contains 17 residues. CDR3 coding DNA: TGTGCCAGCAGCTTACTGACGACTAGCGGGAGGACCGGGGAGCTGTTTTTT. It encodes CASSLLTTSGRTGELFF.

This rearrangement joins TRBV5-6 to TRBJ1-5; 9 bases line up with TRBD1. J gave up 3 bases and V 0 bases, and 1 base lay outside the gene matches. CDR3 length: 15 residues. Germline-derived CDR1 and CDR2 are SGHDT and YYEEEE. The CDR3 nucleotides read TGTGCCAGCAGCTTGGGGGACAGGGTCAATCAGCCCCAGCATTTT. As protein: CASSLGDRVNQPQHF.

The CDR3, as DNA: TGTGCCAGCAGTTTATGGGGGGTAGGTGAAAAACTGTTTTTT. Amino acid sequence: CASSLWGVGEKLFF. The chain employs TRBV27 and TRBJ1-4, with D perhaps TRBD1 (5 bases). The germline gives CDR1 MNHEY, CDR2 SMNVEV (reference sequence). The CDR3 is 14 amino acids. Trimming shortened V by 1 base and J by 7 bases, and 10 bases separated the two germline ends. The full variable domain, completed using reference TRBV27 and TRBJ1-4, is EAQVTQNPRYLITVTGKKLTVTCSQNMNHEYMSWYRQDPGLGLRQIYYSMNVEVTDKGDVPEGYKVSRKEKRNFPLILESPSPNQTSLYFCASSLWGVGEKLFFGSGTQLSVL.

The J gene is TRBJ1-6, the V gene TRBV19; weak D call: TRBD1 (5 bases). This CDR3 comprises 15 residues. Germline-derived CDR1 and CDR2 are LNHDA and SQIVND (reference sequence). V was pared by 7 bases and J by 5 bases, with 15 bases between. As DNA, the CDR3 is TGTGCCAGTAAAAGTCAGGGTGGGGATAATTCACCCCTCCACTTT. Amino acid sequence: CASKSQGGDNSPLHF.

The chain employs TRBV6-5 and TRBJ1-1, with D unclear. This CDR3 is built from 15 residues. CDR1 and CDR2 from the germline V gene are MNHEY and SVGAGI. The V end was cut by 0 bases, the J end by 5 bases, with 13 bases between. This CDR3 reads CASSYSTRAGTEAFF. The CDR3 DNA is TGTGCCAGCAGTTACTCGACTCGGGCGGGAACTGAAGCTTTCTTT.

The chain has TRBV12-3 or TRBV12-4 and TRBJ2-4; D gene ambiguous. The CDR3 runs to 11 residues. V gave up 6 bases and J gave up 11 bases, with 11 bases separating them. CDR3 in DNA: TGTGCCAGCAGCCTGGGCCGGCTTCAGTACTTC. Translation: CASSLGRLQYF.

The CDR3 nucleotides read TGTGCCAGCAGCCACGAGACTAATAGACGGGTGAAAGAGACCCAGTACTTC. This codes for CASSHETNRRVKETQYF. J is TRBJ2-5 and V is TRBV14, with D perhaps TRBD2 (5 bases). Germline CDR1 is SGHDN and CDR2 is FVKESK. CDR3 length equals 17 residues. Trimming stripped 3 bases from V and 3 bases from J, with 20 bases between.

This clone was observed once. This rearrangement joins TRBV25-1 to TRBJ2-3; TRBD1 might be the D (5 bases). The CDR3 runs 13 residues. V lost 5 bases to trimming and J lost 3 bases, with 9 bases between them. Looked up from germline, CDR1 is MGHDK and CDR2 is SYGVNS. The CDR3 loop is CASSRSGTDTQYF. CDR3 bases: TGTGCCAGCAGTCGTTCAGGGACAGATACGCAGTATTTT.

V is TRBV5-1 and J is TRBJ2-1; 13 nucleotides align to TRBD2. The germline V gene has CDR1 SGHRS and CDR2 YFSETQ. The V gene end was trimmed by 2 bases and the J gene end by 8 bases; junction bases not matched to a gene: 7. The CDR3 contains 16 residues. The CDR3 DNA reads TGCGCCAGCAGCTTCGAACTAGCGGGAGGGCTCTATGAGCAGTTCTTC. As protein: CASSFELAGGLYEQFF.

The chain is built from TRBV5-1 and TRBJ1-5, with 7 bases matching TRBD1. The V and J ends lost 4 bases and 7 bases, in that order; junction bases with no gene match: 11. The CDR3 length is 15 residues. Germline CDR1 is SGHRS and CDR2 is YFSETQ. CDR3 in amino acids: CASSPGTDRHQPQHF. The CDR3 DNA reads TGCGCCAGCAGCCCCGGGACAGACCGCCACCAGCCCCAGCATTTT.

The chain has TRBV29-1 and TRBJ2-1, with 11 positions matching TRBD2. In germline, CDR1 is SQVTM, CDR2 ANQGSEA. V dropped 3 bases and J dropped 6; count of bases not matched to a gene: 10. This CDR3 is built from 16 residues. CDR3 loop: CSVDPKTSGGSNEQFF. CDR3 sequence (DNA): TGCAGCGTTGATCCCAAAACTAGCGGGGGTTCCAATGAGCAGTTCTTC.

V gene TRBV7-9 combines with J gene TRBJ1-3; 9 bases line up with TRBD1. The junction had 11 bases not matched to a gene; V was cut back by 7 bases and J by 4 bases. The CDR3 contains 16 residues. Germline CDR1 and CDR2: SEHNR and FQNEAQ (reference sequence). CDR3 DNA: TGTGCCAGCAACCAAAGGGGGACAGGGTACGGAAACACCATATATTTT. This translates into CASNQRGTGYGNTIYF. The full variable domain, completed using reference TRBV7-9 and TRBJ1-3, is DTGVSQNPRHKITKRGQNVTFRCDPISEHNRLYWYRQTLGQGPEFLTYFQNEAQLEKSRLLSDRFSAERPKGSFSTLEIQRTEQGDSAMYLCASNQRGTGYGNTIYFGEGSWLTVV.

The V and J genes are TRBV7-2 and TRBJ2-1; 13 nucleotides align to TRBD2. The V gene's germline CDR1 is SGHTA and CDR2 FQGNSA. The CDR3 loop spans 16 amino acids. The V gene end was trimmed by 5 bases and the J gene end by 9 bases; junction bases not matched to a gene: 10. The CDR3 sequence: CASSPPGLAGATEQFF. The CDR3 DNA reads TGTGCCAGCAGCCCTCCAGGACTAGCGGGAGCGACTGAGCAGTTCTTC.

The CDR3 loop is CAWSVRAHRGTEAFF. DNA for the CDR3: TGTGCCTGGAGTGTACGGGCTCACAGGGGGACTGAAGCTTTCTTT. The chain has TRBV30 and TRBJ1-1; 8 nucleotides line up with TRBD1. Trimming took 0 bases from V and 5 from J; bases not matched to a gene: 8. This CDR3 comprises 15 residues. Germline-derived CDR1 and CDR2 are GTSNPN and SVGIG (reference sequence).

The chain uses TRBV28 and TRBJ2-7; D remains unclear. V lost 6 bases and J lost 2, with 14 bases in between. This CDR3 is built from 14 residues. Germline V gene sequence: CDR1 MDHEN, CDR2 SYDVKM. CDR3 residues: CASRPALLTYEQYF. CDR3 DNA sequence: TGTGCCAGCAGGCCCGCGTTATTAACCTACGAGCAGTACTTC.

The chain employs TRBV18 and TRBJ2-2, with TRBD2 matching over 9 bases. CDR1 KGHSH and CDR2 LQKENI come from the germline V gene. V lost 3 bases to trimming and J lost 0 bases; unmatched junction nucleotides: 2. This CDR3 comprises 16 residues. The CDR3 coding sequence is TGTGCCAGCTCACCCAGACTAGCGGCGAACACCGGGGAGCTGTTTTTT. The encoded protein is CASSPRLAANTGELFF. The full variable domain, in which reference TRBV18 and TRBJ2-2 provide the parts outside the CDR3, is NAGVMQNPRHLVRRRGQEARLRCSPMKGHSHVYWYRQLPEEGLKFMVYLQKENIIDESGMPKERFSAEFPKEGPSILRIQQVVRGDSAAYFCASSPRLAANTGELFFGEGSRLTVL.

This chain joins TRBV7-8 and TRBJ1-1; 12 bases align to TRBD1. The CDR3 loop spans 14 amino acids. With 5 bases clipped from V and 7 bases from J, the junction kept 5 bases outside the gene matches. Per the germline V gene, CDR1 is SGHVS and CDR2 is FQNEAQ. CDR3 nucleotides: TGTGCCAGCAGCGGGACAGGGGGCTCCGGTGAAGCTTTCTTT. This sequence encodes CASSGTGGSGEAFF.